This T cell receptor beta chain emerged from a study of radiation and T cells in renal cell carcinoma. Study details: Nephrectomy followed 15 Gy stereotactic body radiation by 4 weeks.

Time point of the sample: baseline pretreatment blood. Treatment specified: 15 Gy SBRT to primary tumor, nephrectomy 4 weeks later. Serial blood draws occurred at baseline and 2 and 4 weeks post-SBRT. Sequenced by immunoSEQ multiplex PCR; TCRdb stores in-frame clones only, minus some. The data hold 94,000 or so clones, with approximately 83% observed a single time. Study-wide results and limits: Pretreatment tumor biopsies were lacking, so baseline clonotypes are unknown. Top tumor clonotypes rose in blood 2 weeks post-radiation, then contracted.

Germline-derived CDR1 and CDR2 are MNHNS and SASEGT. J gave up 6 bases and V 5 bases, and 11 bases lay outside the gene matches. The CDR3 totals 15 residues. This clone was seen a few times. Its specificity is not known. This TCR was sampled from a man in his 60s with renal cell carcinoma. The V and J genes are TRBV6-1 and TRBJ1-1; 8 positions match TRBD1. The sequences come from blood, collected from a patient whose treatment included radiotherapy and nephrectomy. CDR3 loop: CASSPRDRSSSEAFF. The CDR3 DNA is TGTGCCAGCAGTCCCCGGGACAGGTCCTCCTCTGAAGCTTTCTTT.